These 18 T cell receptor beta chains were all obtained from the same sample, sequenced in a study of blood T cell repertoires in COVID-19. TCRdb keeps only in-frame clones here, not all; method: immunoSEQ multiplex PCR. The table has over 150,000 clones, roughly 85% seen once; the top ten hold 7.5% to 10%. Sequencing input: peripheral blood. The receptor source for this set is a man aged 45 to 65 with active or convalescent COVID-19.

This chain's CDR3 is CASSVILRTSVNLYEQYF. DNA of the CDR3: TGTGCCAGCAGCGTGATCTTGAGGACTAGCGTGAATCTCTACGAGCAGTACTTC. This rearrangement joins TRBV9 to TRBJ2-7; 9 bases are shared with TRBD2. Germline-derived CDR1 and CDR2 are SGDLS and YYNGEE. With 2 bases clipped from V and 3 bases from J, the junction kept 15 bases outside the gene matches. CDR3 length: 18 amino acids.

This clone was found once. V and J are TRBV5-1 and TRBJ1-4; 7 bases are shared with TRBD1. The germline V gene has CDR1 SGHRS and CDR2 YFSETQ. The CDR3 is made up of 14 amino acids. J was trimmed by 5 bases and V by 0 bases; bases with no gene match: 1. CDR3 sequence: CASSLEGGNEKLFF. DNA of the CDR3: TGCGCCAGCAGCTTGGAAGGGGGCAATGAAAAACTGTTTTTT.

A few counts support this clone. This sequence joins TRBV7-2 and TRBJ2-1; tentatively, D is TRBD1 (5 bases). V was trimmed by 7 bases and J by 3 bases, leaving 13 bases between them. Germline-derived CDR1 and CDR2 are SGHTA and FQGNSA. There are 14 residues in the CDR3. In DNA form, the CDR3 reads TGTGCCAGCAACAAGGGCCAGGGCTACAATGAGCAGTTCTTC. Amino acids: CASNKGQGYNEQFF.

This chain links TRBV28 with TRBJ1-2, with D tentatively TRBD1 (5 bases). The CDR3 covers 12 residues. V was pared by 5 bases and J by 2 bases, with 6 bases between. Germline V gene lookup returns CDR1 MDHEN and CDR2 SYDVKM. The CDR3 bases are TGTGCCAGCAGTCGGGGGAACTATGGCTACACCTTC. Amino acid sequence: CASSRGNYGYTF.

This chain uses TRBV5-4 with TRBJ2-2, with TRBD2 identical over 10 bases. CDR3 length equals 16 residues. Trimming removed 4 bases from V and 3 bases from J; junction bases left unmatched: 6. Germline V gives CDR1 SGHNT, CDR2 YYREEE (reference sequence). The DNA for the CDR3 is TGTGCCAGCAGCCCCAAGCGGGAGGGCCACACCGGGGAGCTGTTTTTT. Its translation: CASSPKREGHTGELFF.

The genes are TRBV3-1 (or the pseudogene TRBV3-2) and TRBJ1-1, with 10 positions matching TRBD1. The trim removed 3 bases at V and 3 bases at J, leaving 1 base unmatched. The CDR3 sequence is 14 residues long. Germline-derived CDR1 and CDR2 are LGHDT and YNNKEL (reference sequence). CDR3 sequence: CASSQGTGDTEAFF. CDR3 bases: TGTGCCAGCAGCCAGGGGACAGGGGACACTGAAGCTTTCTTT.

The sample holds one count of this clone. The chain carries TRBV5-1 and TRBJ2-7; weak D call: TRBD2 (6 bases). The germline V gene has CDR1 SGHRS and CDR2 YFSETQ. Trimming stripped 4 bases from V and 5 bases from J, with 16 bases between. The CDR3 is 14 residues long. The DNA for the CDR3 is TGCGCCAGCAGCCCCGTCGGAGGGGACGACGAGCAGTACTTC. This sequence encodes CASSPVGGDDEQYF.

The chain recombines TRBV14 with TRBJ1-1; 7 positions match TRBD1. Germline assignment: CDR1 SGHDN and CDR2 FVKESK. The CDR3 totals 14 residues. With V trimmed by 4 bases and J by 1 base, 3 bases remained unmatched. CDR3 sequence reads: CASSPRQGNTEAFF. The DNA of the CDR3 is TGTGCCAGCAGCCCGCGACAGGGGAACACTGAAGCTTTCTTT.

The chain joins TRBV30 to TRBJ2-1, with D unresolved. Per germline, CDR1 GTSNPN and CDR2 SVGIG (reference sequence). The CDR3 length is 12 residues. V was pared by 5 bases and J by 2 bases, with 7 bases between. The CDR3 sequence: CAWGPAYNEQFF. CDR3 DNA sequence: TGTGCCTGGGGCCCGGCCTACAATGAGCAGTTCTTC.

J is TRBJ1-6 and V is TRBV10-2, with TRBD1 as a possible D gene (5 bases). V gave up 1 base and J gave up 9 bases, with 16 bases separating them. Germline assignment: CDR1 WSHSY and CDR2 SAAADI. The CDR3 sequence is 16 residues long. The CDR3 coding sequence is TGCGCCAGCAGTGAGTTGAGTGGAGGGACCGGTTCACCCCTCCACTTT. It codes for CASSELSGGTGSPLHF.

The rearrangement joins TRBV18 to TRBJ2-5; D gene ambiguous. The germline gives CDR1 KGHSH, CDR2 LQKENI. CDR3 size: 14 residues. V was trimmed by 1 base and J by 2 bases, leaving 8 bases between them. CDR3 loop: CASSPRALQETQYF. Written as DNA, the CDR3 is TGTGCCAGCTCACCACGGGCCCTTCAAGAGACCCAGTACTTC. Supplemented by reference TRBV18 and TRBJ2-5, the full variable domain reads NAGVMQNPRHLVRRRGQEARLRCSPMKGHSHVYWYRQLPEEGLKFMVYLQKENIIDESGMPKERFSAEFPKEGPSILRIQQVVRGDSAAYFCASSPRALQETQYFGPGTRLLVL.

The chain couples TRBV5-1 to TRBJ1-2; 9 positions agree with TRBD1. The CDR3 runs to 13 residues. Germline V gene lookup returns CDR1 SGHRS and CDR2 YFSETQ. After removal of 4 bases from V and 8 bases from J, the junction contained 6 bases not matched to a gene. The CDR3 coding sequence is TGCGCCAGCAGCCCACAGGGGGCTAGGGGCTACACCTTC. Its protein product is CASSPQGARGYTF.

This chain links TRBV18 with TRBJ1-2; 7 bases line up with TRBD1. Germline V CDR1 and CDR2: KGHSH, LQKENI. The CDR3 contains 18 residues. With 3 bases clipped from V and 6 bases from J, the junction kept 19 bases outside the gene matches. In nucleotides, the CDR3 is TGTGCCAGCTCACCCCGACCAGATATTGTTGGACAGGCCGATGGCTACACCTTC. This gives the protein CASSPRPDIVGQADGYTF. Full variable domain (rest looked up from reference TRBV18 and TRBJ1-2): NAGVMQNPRHLVRRRGQEARLRCSPMKGHSHVYWYRQLPEEGLKFMVYLQKENIIDESGMPKERFSAEFPKEGPSILRIQQVVRGDSAAYFCASSPRPDIVGQADGYTFGSGTRLTVV.

The V and J genes are TRBV10-3 and TRBJ2-6; 7 bases match TRBD1. The trim removed 10 bases at V and 2 bases at J, leaving 11 bases unmatched. CDR3 length: 16 amino acids. From germline, CDR1 is ENHRY and CDR2 SYGVKD. CDR3: CATEGAALTGANVLTF. CDR3 DNA sequence: TGTGCCACCGAGGGGGCTGCTCTAACTGGGGCCAACGTCCTGACTTTC.

This clone was picked up one time. V usage is TRBV4-3 and J usage is TRBJ1-1; D perhaps matches TRBD1 (5 bases). The CDR3 has 16 amino acids. V was clipped by 0 bases and J by 1 base, with 12 bases between them. The V gene's germline CDR1 is LGHNA and CDR2 YSLEER. CDR3 in DNA: TGCGCCAGCAGCCAAGACTTGGGGGGTGGGAACACTGAAGCTTTCTTT. Protein product: CASSQDLGGGNTEAFF.

This chain connects TRBV6-5 to TRBJ1-1, with TRBD1 as a possible D gene (5 bases). V was pared by 8 bases and J by 0 bases, with 13 bases between. This CDR3 has 14 amino acids. Looked up from germline, CDR1 is MNHEY and CDR2 is SVGAGI. The CDR3 nucleotides are TGTGCCAGCTTTTTGACAGTCATGAACACTGAAGCTTTCTTT. Protein product: CASFLTVMNTEAFF.

V and J are TRBV24-1 and TRBJ2-5; tentatively, D is TRBD2 (7 bases). V lost 3 bases, J lost 2 bases, and 15 bases lay in between. Germline CDR1 is KGHDR and CDR2 is SFDVKD. The CDR3 runs to 16 residues. This CDR3 is CATSDPLGGGQETQYF. CDR3 sequence (DNA): TGTGCCACCAGTGATCCACTGGGAGGGGGTCAAGAGACCCAGTACTTC.

The chain links TRBV6-5 to TRBJ1-5, with 7 bases matching TRBD1. CDR1 is MNHEY, CDR2 SVGAGI, per germline. CDR3 size: 14 residues. Trimming cost V 8 bases and J 5 bases; bases outside gene matches: 9. In DNA form, the CDR3 reads TGTGCCAGCGGATCACTCGACAGGGATCAGCCCCAGCATTTT. Translating gives CASGSLDRDQPQHF.